The 30 T cell receptor beta chains below were found in one sample sequenced in a study of regulatory T cells in long-lasting Graves disease. Both iRepertoire HTBI primers and Arm-PCR of CDR3 regions were used to build the TCR beta libraries. One entry per CDR3 protein results from TCRdb running MiXCR on the multiplex PCR reads. There are 200,000 to 250,000 distinct CDR3 sequences in the sample; about 19% occur only once, and roughly 14% lies in the top ten. Time point in this sample: newly diagnosed GD, antithyroid drugs for less than 3 months. Extracted PBMC RNA gave rise to the TCR library. This specimen was peripheral blood mononuclear cells (PBMCs), taken at new diagnosis, from a patient treated with antithyroid drugs. The receptors were sampled from a female donor with Graves disease.

This clonotype occurred a few times. This CDR3 fails to terminate in the conserved phenylalanine or tryptophan, so it likely reflects a read error. This chain joins TRBV9 and TRBJ2-3; possible D gene TRBD1, 7 bases. Per germline, CDR1 SGDLS and CDR2 YYNGEE. V was shortened by 5 bases and J by 2 bases, with 21 bases between the two germline ends. The CDR3 consists of 17 residues. The CDR3 reads CASSPFGQGGYTDTQYL. In DNA, the CDR3 is TGTGCCAGCAGTCCTTTCGGCCAGGGGGGTTACACAGATACGCAGTATCTT.

In its sample, this clonotype was seen many times. The chain combines TRBV19 with TRBJ2-5; maybe TRBD2 (6 bases). Deletions cut 5 bases from V and 1 base from J, with 11 bases between. CDR3 length equals 14 residues. Germline V gene sequence: CDR1 LNHDA, CDR2 SQIVND (reference sequence). The CDR3 region has the DNA TGTGCCAGTAGTCCAACCGGGGGCCAAGAGACCCAGTACTTC. Its translation: CASSPTGGQETQYF.

In its sample, this clonotype was seen many times. The chain combines TRBV7-3 with TRBJ2-3; 11 positions match TRBD2. Germline V gene sequence: CDR1 SGHTA, CDR2 FQGTGA. The junction had 5 bases not matched to a gene; V was cut back by 6 bases and J by 3 bases. This CDR3 spans 15 amino acids. DNA for the CDR3: TGTGCCAGCAGTCAACTAGCGGGAGTAACAGATACGCAGTATTTT. This sequence encodes CASSQLAGVTDTQYF.

This clonotype has ten or more counts. This sequence joins TRBV5-1 and TRBJ1-5; unclear D gene. Germline-derived CDR1 and CDR2 are SGHRS and YFSETQ. This CDR3 has 15 residues. Trimming took 4 bases from V and 0 from J, leaving 11 bases between them. In nucleotides, the CDR3 is TGCGCCAGCAGCCCCGGAGGGTATAGCAATCAGCCCCAGCATTTT. Its translation is CASSPGGYSNQPQHF.

This clonotype has ten or more counts. This chain links TRBV20-1 with TRBJ1-2, with TRBD1 identical over 7 bases. CDR1 is DFQATT and CDR2 is SNEGSKA in the germline V gene (reference sequence). The CDR3 covers 12 residues. With V trimmed by 6 bases and J by 8 bases, 9 bases remained unmatched. As DNA, the CDR3 is TGCAGTGCCCGAAACGACAGGGAAGGCTACACCTTC. Translating gives CSARNDREGYTF.

This clonotype appeared once. A far larger clone is one nucleotide away, so this likely arose from a read error. The chain recombines TRBV11-2 with TRBJ1-2; D not certain. CDR3 size: 15 residues. The V gene's germline CDR1 is SGHAT and CDR2 FQNNGV. V shed 5 bases and J shed 2 bases, with 15 bases lying between them. CDR3 in amino acids: CASSPRASMNYGYTF. The CDR3 region has the DNA TGTGCCAGCAGCCCCCGGGCAAGCATGAACTATGGCTACACCTTC.

This clonotype occurred many times. The chain recombines TRBV6-2 or TRBV6-3 with TRBJ1-5; no clear D gene. The germline V gene encodes CDR1 MNHEY and CDR2 SVGEGT. Trimming pared 5 bases from V and 4 bases from J, leaving 9 bases between. This CDR3 region has 13 residues. CDR3 protein: CASSEQRNQPQHF. Here the CDR3 DNA reads TGTGCCAGCAGTGAACAGAGAAATCAGCCCCAGCATTTT.

The rearrangement links TRBV20-1 to TRBJ1-3, with D perhaps TRBD1 (5 bases). The germline gives CDR1 DFQATT, CDR2 SNEGSKA (reference sequence). This CDR3 spans 14 amino acids. V lost 3 bases and J 4 bases, leaving 13 bases between the germline ends. The CDR3 here is CSASAGARGNTIYF. CDR3 nucleotides: TGCAGTGCTAGCGCCGGGGCGAGGGGAAACACCATATATTTT.

This clonotype was detected many times. The chain combines TRBV12-5 with TRBJ1-2; no clear D. V was clipped by 2 bases and J by 5 bases, with 9 bases between them. Looked up from germline, CDR1 is LGHNT and CDR2 is FRNRAP. This CDR3 has 13 residues. The CDR3 DNA reads as TGTGCTAGTGGTTTGAATAGGGAGTATGGCTACACCTTC. Translated: CASGLNREYGYTF. The whole variable domain, remainder taken from reference TRBV12-5 and TRBJ1-2, is DARVTQTPRHKVTEMGQEVTMRCQPILGHNTVFWYRQTMMQGLELLAYFRNRAPLDDSGMPKDRFSAEMPDATLATLKIQPSEPRDSAVYFCASGLNREYGYTFGSGTRLTVV.

This clonotype was detected only a few times. The rearrangement joins TRBV20-1 to TRBJ1-6, with a tentative D call TRBD1 (5 bases). In germline, CDR1 is DFQATT, CDR2 SNEGSKA (reference sequence). The CDR3 has 15 amino acids. With 1 base removed from V and 7 bases from J, the gap between germline ends came to 14 bases. The CDR3 sequence: CSARVVGGWNSPLHF. CDR3 DNA sequence: TGCAGTGCTAGAGTCGTTGGGGGATGGAATTCACCCCTCCACTTT.

This clonotype came up many times. This sequence joins TRBV7-2 and TRBJ2-2; possible D gene TRBD1, 6 bases. Looked up from germline, CDR1 is SGHTA and CDR2 is FQGNSA. V was clipped by 7 bases and J by 0 bases, with 15 bases between them. The CDR3 is 16 residues long. The CDR3 coding sequence is TGTGCCAGCACCTCCAGGGGACACGCGAACACCGGGGAGCTGTTTTTT. It specifies CASTSRGHANTGELFF.

This clonotype was detected a few times. The chain is built from TRBV27 and TRBJ2-7; D is unclear. The CDR3 has 12 residues. In germline, CDR1 is MNHEY, CDR2 SMNVEV (reference sequence). Trimming shortened V by 6 bases and J by 2 bases, and 8 bases separated the two germline ends. The CDR3 DNA reads as TGTGCCAGCAGACGCGATCCCTACGAGCAGTACTTC. This encodes CASRRDPYEQYF.

A remark on this clonotype: The likely explanation is a read error, given a far larger clone one base away. The chain couples TRBV6-5 to TRBJ2-1, with D perhaps TRBD2 (5 bases). Germline V gives CDR1 MNHEY, CDR2 SVGAGI. The CDR3 extends over 15 amino acids. The CDR3 bases are TGTACCAGCAGTTACTCGGGGTTTGACTACAATGAGCAGTTCTTC. Protein product: CTSSYSGFDYNEQFF.

Remarks on this clonotype: This likely reflects a read error, since a far larger clone is one base away. The V gene is TRBV10-3, the J gene TRBJ2-2, with TRBD2 matching 9 bases. Germline-derived CDR1 and CDR2 are ENHRY and SYGVKD. This CDR3 has 16 amino acids. The ends lost 5 bases at V and 1 base at J; junction bases unmatched: 5. CDR3 nucleotide sequence: TGTGCCATCAGTTCGACTAGCGGCAGGAACACCGGGGAGCTGTTTTTT. It codes for CAISSTSGRNTGELFF.

As regards this clonotype: The junction shows a germline mismatch at one end, possibly a read error. This chain joins TRBV4-2 and TRBJ1-6, with D hard to call. The CDR3 totals 13 residues. Germline loops: CDR1 LGHNA, CDR2 YNFKEQ. The CDR3 bases are TGTGCCAGCAGCCAAGATCTGGGTTCACCCCCCCACTTT. Protein: CASSQDLGSPPHF.

At least ten counts were recorded for this clonotype. V is TRBV29-1 and J is TRBJ1-5, with TRBD1 matching over 9 bases. The CDR3 contains 13 residues. After removal of 6 bases from V and 5 bases from J, the junction contained 5 bases not matched to a gene. Germline CDR1 and CDR2: SQVTM and ANQGSEA. CDR3 amino acids: CSVDTGGHQPQHF. CDR3 DNA: TGCAGCGTGGATACAGGGGGCCATCAGCCCCAGCATTTT. Full variable domain (outside the CDR3, taken from reference TRBV29-1 and TRBJ1-5): SAVISQKPSRDICQRGTSLTIQCQVDSQVTMMFWYRQQPGQSLTLIATANQGSEATYESGFVIDKFPISRPNLTFSTLTVSNMSPEDSSIYLCSVDTGGHQPQHFGDGTRLSIL.

This clonotype appeared many times. This rearrangement joins TRBV27 to TRBJ2-5; D ambiguous. Trimming pared 3 bases from V and 7 bases from J, leaving 3 bases between. Germline CDR1 is MNHEY and CDR2 is SMNVEV (reference sequence). This CDR3 is 10 amino acids long. The CDR3 loop is CASSLMTQYF. CDR3 coding DNA: TGTGCCAGCAGTTTGATGACCCAGTACTTC.

There are many counts of this clonotype. This rearrangement joins TRBV7-3 to TRBJ2-1, with D tentatively TRBD2 (5 bases). The CDR3 is made up of 13 amino acids. Trimming left V 0 bases short and J 9 bases short, with 9 bases between. CDR1 and CDR2 from the germline V gene are SGHTA and FQGTGA. CDR3 in DNA: TGTGCCAGCAGCTTAACGGCTAGCACTGAGCAGTTCTTC. It codes for CASSLTASTEQFF.

In its sample, this clonotype was seen many times. For the CDR3, the DNA is TGTGCCAGCAGCTTAGCGCTCAGGCCAGAAAAAAACATTCAGTACTTC. Its protein is CASSLALRPEKNIQYF. This chain links TRBV7-2 with TRBJ2-4, with D hard to call. The length of the CDR3 is 16 residues. V lost 0 bases and J 4 bases, leaving 13 bases between the germline ends. Germline V CDR1 and CDR2: SGHTA, FQGNSA.

This clonotype was seen ten or more times. The J gene is TRBJ1-5, the V gene TRBV27; 8 bases line up with TRBD1. V lost 6 bases to trimming and J lost 4 bases; unmatched junction nucleotides: 11. Germline lookup yields CDR1 MNHEY and CDR2 SMNVEV (reference sequence). CDR3 length equals 16 residues. This CDR3 is CASSTYQGAKNQPQHF. As DNA, the CDR3 is TGTGCCAGCAGCACGTATCAGGGGGCGAAAAATCAGCCCCAGCATTTT.

This clonotype was recorded at least ten times. The chain carries TRBV10-3 and TRBJ2-1; TRBD2 aligns across 8 bases. The J segment lost 5 bases and the V segment lost 4 bases, leaving 4 bases of the junction unmatched. The CDR3 length is 14 residues. The germline V gene has CDR1 ENHRY and CDR2 SYGVKD. Here the CDR3 reads CAISAGLGDNEQFF. The CDR3 DNA sequence: TGTGCCATCAGTGCGGGACTAGGAGACAATGAGCAGTTCTTC.

This clonotype has a count of ten or more. The rearrangement links TRBV3-1 to TRBJ1-4; 8 nucleotides agree with TRBD1. From germline, CDR1 is LGHDT and CDR2 YNNKEL (reference sequence). The CDR3 totals 14 residues. The V segment lost 5 bases and the J segment 8 bases; nucleotides outside the gene matches: 7. The CDR3 DNA reads as TGTGCCAGCAGCATCCAGGGGGCGGACGAAAAACTGTTTTTT. This encodes CASSIQGADEKLFF.

This clonotype was found many times. The CDR3 loop is CASKRGQYNEQFF. As DNA, the CDR3 is TGTGCCAGCAAGCGGGGGCAATACAATGAGCAGTTCTTC. V gene TRBV6-2 or TRBV6-3 combines with J gene TRBJ2-1; 8 nucleotides line up with TRBD2. Germline values: CDR1 MNHEY, CDR2 SVGEGT. V lost 7 bases and J lost 4; bases outside the gene matches: 3. This CDR3 has 13 residues.

This clonotype appeared many times. The chain joins TRBV27 to TRBJ2-6; D ambiguous. V dropped 3 bases and J dropped 4 bases, with 4 bases sitting between them. Germline V gene sequence: CDR1 MNHEY, CDR2 SMNVEV (reference sequence). This CDR3 spans 13 amino acids. CDR3 loop: CASSLLGANVLTF. The CDR3 region has the DNA TGTGCCAGCAGTTTGTTGGGGGCCAACGTCCTGACTTTC.

The chain links TRBV4-3 to TRBJ1-3; D gene unclear. Germline V lookup: CDR1 LGHNA, CDR2 YSLEER. CDR3 length equals 15 residues. V was clipped by 4 bases and J by 0 bases, with 10 bases between them. CDR3 loop: CASSRGRSSGNTIYF. The CDR3 nucleotides are TGCGCCAGCAGCCGAGGACGGTCCTCTGGAAACACCATATATTTT.

Comment on this clonotype: A read error likely explains this, since a far larger clone differs by one base. The chain joins TRBV7-3 to TRBJ2-1; maybe TRBD1 (5 bases). CDR3 length equals 16 residues. Germline-derived CDR1 and CDR2 are SGHTA and FQGTGA. CDR3 in amino acids: CASSLSPTEYQETQHF. CDR3 bases: TGTGCCAGCAGCTTATCCCCGACAGAGTACCAAGAGACCCAGCACTTC.

The V call is TRBV6-5, the J call TRBJ2-2; a weak D match, TRBD1 (5 bases). The CDR3 extends over 16 amino acids. Germline CDR1 is MNHEY and CDR2 is SVGAGI. Trimming took 0 bases from V and 4 from J, leaving 12 bases between them. In DNA form, the CDR3 reads TGTGCCAGCAGTTACTCCAATAGGGGCGGCACCGGGGAGCTGTTTTTT. Its protein is CASSYSNRGGTGELFF.

This clonotype came up many times. The rearrangement joins TRBV2 to TRBJ1-2; D may be TRBD1 (6 bases). V was shortened by 7 bases and J by 4 bases, with 10 bases between the two germline ends. This CDR3 has 12 amino acids. Per germline, CDR1 SNHLY and CDR2 FYNNEI. The CDR3 loop is CASKDSLYGYTF. For the CDR3, the DNA is TGTGCCAGCAAGGACAGCCTCTATGGCTACACCTTC.

This clonotype was seen at least ten times. The chain couples TRBV5-5 to TRBJ2-3; no clear D gene. Germline CDR1 reads SGHKS; CDR2 reads YYEKEE (reference sequence). CDR3 length equals 14 residues. V was shortened by 0 bases and J by 10 bases, with 15 bases between the two germline ends. CDR3 coding DNA: TGTGCCAGCAGCTTGGTGGGAACCATGGATGCGCAGTATTTT. It yields the protein CASSLVGTMDAQYF.

This clonotype was seen repeatedly, ten times or more. The rearrangement links TRBV20-1 to TRBJ2-1, with D unresolved. The germline V and J ends were trimmed by 5 bases and 6 bases, with 17 bases remaining between them. Per the germline V gene, CDR1 is DFQATT and CDR2 is SNEGSKA (reference sequence). CDR3 size: 14 residues. CDR3 loop: CSARSPLAVNEQFF. The CDR3 DNA reads TGCAGTGCTCGAAGCCCCTTGGCAGTCAATGAGCAGTTCTTC.